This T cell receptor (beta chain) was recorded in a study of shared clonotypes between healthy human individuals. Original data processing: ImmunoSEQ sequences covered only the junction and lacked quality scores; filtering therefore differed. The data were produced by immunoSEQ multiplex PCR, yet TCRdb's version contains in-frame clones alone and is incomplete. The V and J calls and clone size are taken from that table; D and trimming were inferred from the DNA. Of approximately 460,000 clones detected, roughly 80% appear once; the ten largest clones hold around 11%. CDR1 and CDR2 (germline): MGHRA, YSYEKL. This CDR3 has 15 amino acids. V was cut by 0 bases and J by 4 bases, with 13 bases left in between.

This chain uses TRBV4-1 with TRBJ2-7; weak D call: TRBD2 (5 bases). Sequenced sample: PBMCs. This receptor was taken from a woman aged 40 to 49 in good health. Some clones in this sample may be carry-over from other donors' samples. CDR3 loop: CASSQDEGAVYEQYF. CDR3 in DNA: TGCGCCAGCAGCCAAGATGAGGGCGCAGTATACGAGCAGTACTTC.